Below are 17 T cell receptor beta chains sequenced from a single sample in a study of cytomegalovirus exposure and HLA in healthy donors. Primers for the PCR totalled 60 Vbeta and 13 Jbeta. The repertoire was sequenced with immunoSEQ multiplex PCR; TCRdb's copy has only in-frame clones and lacks some. The data contain 180,000 or so clones, over 75% of them singletons. The material sequenced was PBMCs. The origin of the receptors is a woman between 25 and 40 years old in good health and CMV-seronegative.

This sequence joins TRBV7-9 and TRBJ2-3, with 8 positions matching TRBD2. The CDR3 contains 16 residues. Losses at the gene ends were 5 bases for V and 0 bases for J; bases not matched to a gene: 7. Germline CDR1 SEHNR, CDR2 FQNEAQ (reference sequence). The CDR3 spells CASSSVRGGSTDTQYF. CDR3 nucleotide sequence: TGTGCCAGCAGCAGCGTACGGGGGGGAAGCACAGATACGCAGTATTTT.

This clone was recorded only once. The genes are TRBV19 and TRBJ1-2; D unresolved. The germline gives CDR1 LNHDA, CDR2 SQIVND (reference sequence). Trimming took 5 bases from V and 0 from J, leaving 13 bases between them. The length of the CDR3 is 15 residues. CDR3 loop: CASSEAGPANYGYTF. In DNA, the CDR3 is TGTGCCAGTAGTGAAGCAGGTCCAGCTAACTATGGCTACACCTTC.

V usage is TRBV7-2 and J usage is TRBJ2-7; D possibly corresponds to TRBD1 (7 bases). Looked up from germline, CDR1 is SGHTA and CDR2 is FQGNSA. The CDR3 runs 17 residues. The V end was cut by 5 bases, the J end by 2 bases, with 22 bases between. The CDR3 coding sequence is TGTGCCAGCAGCCGGACTATTAGCGTACAGGGGACCTACGAGCAGTACTTC. This gives the protein CASSRTISVQGTYEQYF.

The chain has TRBV4-3 and TRBJ2-5, with 7 bases matching TRBD2. The germline V gene encodes CDR1 LGHNA and CDR2 YSLEER. Trimming at V came to 0 bases and at J to 5 bases, leaving 12 bases not matched to a gene. The CDR3 covers 17 residues. CDR3 sequence: CASSQEIMTSRAETQYF. The DNA for the CDR3 is TGCGCCAGCAGCCAAGAGATAATGACTAGCCGGGCGGAGACCCAGTACTTC.

The chain has TRBV6-1 and TRBJ1-2; D gene uncertain. V was pared by 4 bases and J by 4 bases, with 7 bases between. The CDR3 runs to 12 residues. Germline V gene lookup returns CDR1 MNHNS and CDR2 SASEGT. CDR3 nucleotide sequence: TGTGCCAGCAGTGGACACTTCTATGGCTACACCTTC. Translated: CASSGHFYGYTF.

This clone was counted a few times. The chain uses TRBV19 and TRBJ1-4; 8 bases agree with TRBD1. The germline gives CDR1 LNHDA, CDR2 SQIVND (reference sequence). This CDR3 has 13 amino acids. Losses at the gene ends were 6 bases for V and 8 bases for J; bases not matched to a gene: 5. CDR3 bases: TGTGCCAGTAGCCAGGGGGCGAGAGAAAAACTGTTTTTT. Its protein is CASSQGAREKLFF.

The chain links TRBV30 to TRBJ1-5; 9 bases line up with TRBD1. Germline V CDR1 and CDR2: GTSNPN, SVGIG (reference sequence). This CDR3 comprises 14 residues. Unmatched junction bases numbered 4, after V lost 1 base and J lost 6 bases. The CDR3 DNA follows: TGTGCCTGGAGTGGAGGGACAGGGAGTCAGCCCCAGCATTTT. It translates to CAWSGGTGSQPQHF.

The V call is TRBV2, the J call TRBJ2-3; D perhaps matches TRBD2 (5 bases). The CDR3 has 13 amino acids. Per the germline V gene, CDR1 is SNHLY and CDR2 is FYNNEI. V dropped 6 bases and J dropped 6 bases, with 13 bases sitting between them. The CDR3 is CASSPERRDTQYF. CDR3 nucleotides: TGTGCCAGCAGCCCCGAGCGGAGGGATACGCAGTATTTT.

The chain couples TRBV6-6 to TRBJ2-5, with a weak D call TRBD2 (6 bases). CDR3 length: 15 residues. Deletions cut 7 bases from V and 5 bases from J, with 20 bases between. Germline CDR1 MNHNY, CDR2 SVGAGI (reference sequence). The DNA for the CDR3 is TGTGCCAGCACTCCCCGGCGGGGCGAAAGTGAGACCCAGTACTTC. Translation: CASTPRRGESETQYF.

V usage is TRBV7-3 and J usage is TRBJ2-5; TRBD2 might be the D (7 bases). The V gene's germline CDR1 is SGHTA and CDR2 FQGTGA. Trimming pared 5 bases from V and 4 bases from J, leaving 11 bases between. CDR3 length equals 13 residues. CDR3 nucleotides: TGTGCCAGCAGCCCGGGGGGCGGAGAGACCCAGTACTTC. Its translation is CASSPGGGETQYF.

CDR3 region: CATSRDRTSGETQYF. CDR3 nucleotide sequence: TGTGCCACCAGCAGAGATCGGACTAGTGGGGAGACCCAGTACTTC. This rearrangement joins TRBV15 to TRBJ2-5, with TRBD2 matching 7 bases. CDR3 size: 15 residues. J was trimmed by 5 bases and V by 0 bases; bases with no gene match: 6. CDR1 and CDR2 (germline): LNHNV, YYDKDF (reference sequence).

This clone has only a few counts. The chain joins TRBV18 to TRBJ1-1; D not resolved. The length of the CDR3 is 13 residues. Germline V lookup: CDR1 KGHSH, CDR2 LQKENI. The V end was cut by 5 bases, the J end by 8 bases, with 15 bases between. The CDR3 sequence is CASSTRHPREAFF. The CDR3 DNA is TGTGCCAGCTCAACCAGACACCCCCGGGAAGCTTTCTTT.

The rearrangement uses TRBV2 and TRBJ1-5; 10 nucleotides line up with TRBD1. In germline, CDR1 is SNHLY, CDR2 FYNNEI. The CDR3 is made up of 15 amino acids. After removal of 7 bases from V and 5 bases from J, the junction contained 8 bases not matched to a gene. The DNA of the CDR3 is TGTGCCAGCAAGCGGACAGGGGGGGACCATCAGCCCCAGCATTTT. Translating it yields CASKRTGGDHQPQHF.

The CDR3 loop reads CASSLFQGNNEQFF. The CDR3 region has the DNA TGCGCCAGCAGCTTGTTTCAGGGGAACAATGAGCAGTTCTTC. The V and J genes are TRBV5-1 and TRBJ2-1, with TRBD1 as a possible D gene (6 bases). The ends were cut back, 1 base at V and 5 bases at J, with 10 bases in the middle. The CDR3 runs to 14 residues. Per germline, CDR1 SGHRS and CDR2 YFSETQ.

Here the CDR3 reads CASAQGSRGEQYF. The CDR3 nucleotides read TGTGCCAGCGCACAGGGGAGCCGGGGCGAGCAGTACTTC. The genes are TRBV7-8 and TRBJ2-7; 7 bases are shared with TRBD1. Germline CDR1 and CDR2: SGHVS and FQNEAQ. The J segment lost 6 bases and the V segment lost 8 bases, leaving 10 bases of the junction unmatched. The CDR3 is made up of 13 amino acids.

The count of this clone is one. The chain employs TRBV6-1 and TRBJ2-5; TRBD1 matches 8 bases. The end of the DNA aligns better with TRBJ2-7, so the J call may be wrong. Germline V gene lookup returns CDR1 MNHNS and CDR2 SASEGT. CDR3 length: 14 amino acids. The CDR3 coding sequence is TGTGCCAGCAGTGGGACAGGGTTCTCCTACGAGCAGTACTTC. It yields the protein CASSGTGFSYEQYF.

V usage is TRBV19 and J usage is TRBJ1-1; the D gene is possibly TRBD1 (5 bases). CDR3 length: 15 amino acids. Germline CDR1 LNHDA, CDR2 SQIVND (reference sequence). The V and J ends lost 1 base and 0 bases respectively, with 9 bases between them. The CDR3 bases are TGTGCCAGTAGTATAGGTGAAGGGGTGAACACTGAAGCTTTCTTT. The encoded protein is CASSIGEGVNTEAFF.